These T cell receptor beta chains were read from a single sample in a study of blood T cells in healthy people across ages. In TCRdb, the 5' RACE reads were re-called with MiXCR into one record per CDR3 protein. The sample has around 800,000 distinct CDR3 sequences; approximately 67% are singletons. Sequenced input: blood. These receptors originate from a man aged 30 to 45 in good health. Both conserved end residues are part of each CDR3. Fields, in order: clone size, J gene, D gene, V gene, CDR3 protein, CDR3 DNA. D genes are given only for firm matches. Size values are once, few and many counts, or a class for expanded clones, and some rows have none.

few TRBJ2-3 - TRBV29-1 CSGEDTDTQYF TGCAGCGGTGAAGACACAGATACGCAGTATTTT
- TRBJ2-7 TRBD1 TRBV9 CASSGLQGVADEQYF TGTGCCAGCAGCGGACTACAGGGGGTTGCGGACGAGCAGTACTTC
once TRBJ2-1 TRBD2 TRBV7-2 CASSLSSGGSRNEQFF TGTGCCAGCAGCTTATCTAGCGGGGGGTCACGGAATGAGCAGTTCTTC
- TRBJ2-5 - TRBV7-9 CAAPGGGNEQYF TGTGCCGCCCCCGGCGGGGGCAATGAGCAGTACTTC
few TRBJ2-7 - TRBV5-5 CASCPRDNSYEQYF TGTGCCAGCTGTCCTCGGGACAACTCCTACGAGCAGTACTTC
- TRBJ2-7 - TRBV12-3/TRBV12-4 CASSFIRGSYEQYF TGTGCCAGCAGTTTTATCCGGGGATCCTACGAGCAGTACTTC
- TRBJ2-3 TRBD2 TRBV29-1 CGVDGGGAPDTQYF TGCGGCGTTGACGGCGGGGGGGCCCCAGATACGCAGTATTTT
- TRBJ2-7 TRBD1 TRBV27 CASSLDRTGAYEQYF TGTGCCAGCAGTTTAGATAGGACAGGGGCCTACGAGCAGTACTTC
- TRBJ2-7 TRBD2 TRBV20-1 CSARAMSRLAGEQYF TGCAGTGCTAGGGCTATGTCGAGACTAGCGGGCGAGCAGTACTTC
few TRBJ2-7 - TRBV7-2 CASSLVGESYEQYF TGTGCCAGCAGCTTAGTTGGGGAAAGCTACGAGCAGTACTTC
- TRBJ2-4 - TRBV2 CASSGQGKNIQYF TGTGCCAGCAGTGGGCAGGGGAAAAACATTCAGTACTTC
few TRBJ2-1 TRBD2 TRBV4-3 CASSQEWTSGGEQFF TGCGCCAGCAGCCAAGAATGGACTAGCGGGGGAGAGCAGTTCTTC
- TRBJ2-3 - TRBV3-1 CASSPTFTGRKDTQYF TGTGCCAGCAGCCCAACCTTTACAGGGCGCAAGGATACGCAGTATTTT
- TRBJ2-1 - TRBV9 CASSVFLGGEQFF TGTGCCAGCAGCGTATTCCTAGGAGGTGAGCAGTTCTTC